This passage covers 7 T cell receptor beta chains from one sample sequenced in a study of vaccination and CD4 T cells after COVID-19. Described treatment: approximately nine-day PBMC culture with coronavirus spike peptide pools or control peptides (ViraFEST assay). Researchers used the Oncomine TCR Beta short-read assay to sequence DNA from cultured CD4+ T cells. In TCRdb, the PCR reads were re-called with MiXCR into one record per CDR3 protein. The sample lists 20,000 to 25,000 distinct CDR3 sequences, around two thirds seen once, with 23% in the top ten. These receptors are not linked to any known antigen. This material consisted of CD4+ T cells from blood, cultured in vitro, taken before SARS-CoV-2 vaccination. These receptors all stem from a human donor who received a COVID-19 vaccine.

This rearrangement joins TRBV5-4 to TRBJ2-3; 11 bases align to TRBD1. Germline values: CDR1 SGHNT, CDR2 YYREEE (reference sequence). V lost 4 bases, J lost 4 bases, and 8 bases stayed unmatched. CDR3 length equals 16 residues. The CDR3 loop is CASSKGQGGVADTQYF. The CDR3 nucleotides read TGTGCCAGCAGCAAGGGACAGGGGGGTGTTGCAGATACGCAGTATTTT. Based on the CDR3 plus reference TRBV5-4 and TRBJ2-3, the full variable domain is ETGVTQSPTHLIKTRGQQVTLRCSSQSGHNTVSWYQQALGQGPQFIFQYYREEENGRGNFPPRFSGLQFPNYSSELNVNALELDDSALYLCASSKGQGGVADTQYFGPGTRLTVL.

The chain is built from TRBV27 and TRBJ2-2; TRBD1 matches at 7 bases. With V trimmed by 3 bases and J by 4 bases, 8 bases remained unmatched. The CDR3 has 16 residues. Germline lookup yields CDR1 MNHEY and CDR2 SMNVEV (reference sequence). The DNA of the CDR3 is TGTGCCAGCAGTTTCGACAGGGTTTTGGGCACCGGGGAGCTGTTTTTT. It encodes CASSFDRVLGTGELFF.

This sequence joins TRBV7-2 and TRBJ1-5; 8 positions agree with TRBD1. CDR3 size: 17 residues. With 4 bases clipped from V and 0 bases from J, the junction kept 8 bases outside the gene matches. In germline, CDR1 is SGHTA, CDR2 FQGNSA. CDR3 nucleotide sequence: TGTGCCAGCAGCTCCGCCGGGACAGGCCTTAGCAATCAGCCCCAGCATTTT. Protein product: CASSSAGTGLSNQPQHF.

In its sample, this clonotype was seen once. The CDR3 region is CASSSGTGYSNQPQHF. Written as DNA, the CDR3 is TGTGCCAGCAGCTCCGGGACAGGGTATAGCAATCAGCCCCAGCATTTT. V gene TRBV7-8 combines with J gene TRBJ1-5; 9 bases line up with TRBD1. CDR3 length: 16 amino acids. V lost 4 bases, J lost 0 bases, and 4 bases stayed unmatched. Per germline, CDR1 SGHVS and CDR2 FQNEAQ.

This chain links TRBV10-3 with TRBJ1-5, with a tentative D call TRBD1 (5 bases). The length of the CDR3 is 14 residues. Trimming removed 3 bases at V and 4 bases at J, with 10 bases between. Germline-derived CDR1 and CDR2 are ENHRY and SYGVKD. CDR3 protein: CAISEGRANQPQHF. Written as DNA, the CDR3 is TGTGCCATCAGTGAAGGCAGGGCTAATCAGCCCCAGCATTTT.

The J gene is TRBJ2-1, the V gene TRBV7-9, with D perhaps matching TRBD2 (7 bases). Germline V gene lookup returns CDR1 SEHNR and CDR2 FQNEAQ (reference sequence). V gave up 4 bases and J gave up 1 base, with 17 bases separating them. There are 17 residues in the CDR3. CDR3 sequence: CASSYSGGGPSYNEQFF. CDR3 coding DNA: TGTGCCAGCAGCTATAGTGGGGGGGGCCCATCCTACAATGAGCAGTTCTTC.

This clonotype was found once. The chain uses TRBV7-2 and TRBJ2-7, with a tentative D call TRBD2 (6 bases). Germline V gives CDR1 SGHTA, CDR2 FQGNSA. Trimming pared 4 bases from V and 3 bases from J, leaving 16 bases between. The CDR3 sequence is 15 residues long. CDR3 nucleotides: TGTGCCAGCAGCTACAAGACTAGTTTTCTCTACGAGCAGTACTTC. Protein sequence: CASSYKTSFLYEQYF.